One TCR beta chain is described in this entry. Its antigen is not known. Trimming removed 4 bases at V and 2 bases at J, with 5 bases between. This CDR3 is 12 amino acids long. Germline loops: CDR1 MNHNS, CDR2 SASEGT. With baseline, cycle 4 day 1, and cycle 7 day 1 as timepoints, blood was sampled. This record comes from a study of OX40 agonist ivuxolimab in advanced cancers. Study information: Patients were dosed with the agonistic anti-OX40 (CD134) antibody ivuxolimab. Every 2 weeks, patients received ivuxolimab intravenously, dosed at 0.01 to 10 mg/kg.

The protocol was immunoSEQ multiplex PCR, while the TCRdb copy is restricted to in-frame clones and leaves out a portion. Of tens of thousands of clones listed, over 75% are singletons. Study-level findings and limits: There were, on average, more expanded clones in CD8+ T cells than in CD4+.

Sequences were derived from CD4+ or CD8+ T cells sorted from blood, sampled in a trial of the OX40 agonist ivuxolimab. This chain joins TRBV6-1 and TRBJ2-5; D not resolved. The TCR originated in an adult with an advanced solid tumor such as melanoma, head and neck, liver or kidney cancer. The CDR3 DNA sequence: TGTGCCAGCAGTGCTCTTCAAGAGACCCAGTACTTC. This codes for CASSALQETQYF.